The 20 T cell receptor beta chains reported below all come from one sample, sequenced in a study of long-term antiretroviral therapy in people with HIV. The run of the v3.0 immunoSEQ assay was at survey level. Sequencing used immunoSEQ multiplex PCR; TCRdb keeps in-frame clones, though not all of them. The data contain roughly 36,000 clones, around 84% of them singletons. The starting material was unsorted PBMCs, obtained roughly 2.8 years before starting antiretroviral therapy. The receptors originated from a woman between 25 and 40 years old with HIV.

The V and J genes are TRBV19 and TRBJ1-5; no definite D call. Trimming removed 1 base at V and 2 bases at J, with 3 bases between. The CDR3 contains 13 residues. Germline V gives CDR1 LNHDA, CDR2 SQIVND (reference sequence). Written as DNA, the CDR3 is TGTGCCAGTAGTATAGGACGCAATCAGCCCCAGCATTTT. This gives the protein CASSIGRNQPQHF.

This chain joins TRBV5-1 and TRBJ1-1, with D perhaps matching TRBD1 (6 bases). Germline V gene lookup returns CDR1 SGHRS and CDR2 YFSETQ. V lost 4 bases and J 5 bases, leaving 27 bases between the germline ends. The CDR3 is 18 residues long. The CDR3 region is CASSPRSAGGGLGTEAFF. In nucleotides, the CDR3 is TGCGCCAGCAGCCCGCGATCGGCGGGAGGGGGACTGGGTACTGAAGCTTTCTTT.

This clone was seen just once. The V and J genes are TRBV7-3 and TRBJ2-1; TRBD2 agrees at 9 bases. The CDR3 totals 14 residues. Germline V gene lookup returns CDR1 SGHTA and CDR2 FQGTGA. Trimming took 6 bases from V and 5 from J; bases not matched to a gene: 5. The CDR3 sequence is CASSFSGGHNEQFF. CDR3 nucleotide sequence: TGTGCCAGCAGTTTTAGCGGGGGCCACAATGAGCAGTTCTTC.

The chain couples TRBV19 to TRBJ1-1; D is uncertain. The CDR3 spans 13 residues. V was trimmed by 5 bases and J by 0 bases, leaving 7 bases between them. Germline values: CDR1 LNHDA, CDR2 SQIVND (reference sequence). The CDR3 bases are TGTGCCAGTAGTCTTTACCTGAACACTGAAGCTTTCTTT. Translating gives CASSLYLNTEAFF.

This clone was recorded once. The J gene is TRBJ2-2, the V gene TRBV30; possible D gene TRBD1, 6 bases. V was clipped by 7 bases and J by 6 bases, with 15 bases between them. The germline V gene encodes CDR1 GTSNPN and CDR2 SVGIG (reference sequence). The CDR3 extends over 13 amino acids. The CDR3 sequence: CASVGAAAGELFF. The CDR3 DNA reads as TGTGCCTCGGTGGGGGCCGCCGCCGGGGAGCTGTTTTTT.

The chain is built from TRBV2 and TRBJ1-1; the D gene is possibly TRBD1 (6 bases). The CDR3 contains 11 residues. Per germline, CDR1 SNHLY and CDR2 FYNNEI. V shed 4 bases and J shed 8 bases, with 8 bases lying between them. The CDR3 DNA follows: TGTGCCAGCAGTGTAGGGGGGGAAGCTTTCTTT. Translation gives CASSVGGEAFF.

This clone occurred once. The J gene is TRBJ1-1, the V gene TRBV6-5; D is unclear. Germline CDR1 and CDR2: MNHEY and SVGAGI. Trimming stripped 6 bases from V and 4 bases from J, with 12 bases between. CDR3 length: 13 residues. The chain's CDR3 is CASSLYSGTEAFF. CDR3 DNA: TGTGCCAGCAGCTTATACAGCGGCACTGAAGCTTTCTTT.

The gene calls are TRBV5-1 and TRBJ2-7; a possible D gene is TRBD1 (7 bases). CDR3 length: 14 residues. The V gene's germline CDR1 is SGHRS and CDR2 YFSETQ. Trimming took off 5 bases at V and 6 bases at J, with 18 bases between the two ends. CDR3 nucleotides: TGCGCCAGCAGTTCAGGGGGTTCCGGGAGCGAGCAGTACGTC. The encoded protein is CASSSGGSGSEQYV.

The chain links TRBV6-1 to TRBJ1-6; perhaps TRBD1 as D (5 bases). Trimming shortened V by 4 bases and J by 0 bases, and 13 bases separated the two germline ends. CDR3 length: 17 amino acids. From germline, CDR1 is MNHNS and CDR2 SASEGT. The CDR3 sequence: CASSASRASSYNSPLHF. CDR3 coding DNA: TGTGCCAGCAGTGCGTCCAGGGCAAGCTCCTATAATTCACCCCTCCACTTT.

V is TRBV7-7 and J is TRBJ2-2; 8 bases match TRBD1. The CDR3 spans 16 residues. Per germline, CDR1 SSHAT and CDR2 FNYEAQ (reference sequence). V lost 2 bases, J lost 5 bases, and 7 bases stayed unmatched. The CDR3 DNA sequence: TGTGCCAGCAGCTTAAACCCGGACAGGGCGACCGGGGAGCTGTTTTTT. This sequence encodes CASSLNPDRATGELFF.

V is TRBV11-2 and J is TRBJ1-1; 7 bases align to TRBD1. The junction had 15 bases not matched to a gene; V was cut back by 5 bases and J by 3 bases. CDR3 size: 17 residues. From germline, CDR1 is SGHAT and CDR2 FQNNGV. CDR3 DNA sequence: TGTGCCAGCAGCCTAACCTCAGGGGCGCAGGGGGACACTGAAGCTTTCTTT. This sequence encodes CASSLTSGAQGDTEAFF.

Concerning this clone: The sample carries other DNA sequences with the same CDR3. J is TRBJ1-3 and V is TRBV18, with D possibly TRBD1 on 6 matching bases. Trimming left V 0 bases short and J 0 bases short, with 6 bases between. The germline CDR1 and CDR2 sequences are KGHSH and LQKENI. The CDR3 is 15 amino acids. The CDR3 here is CASSPPGGSGNTIYF. The CDR3 nucleotides are TGTGCCAGCTCACCACCAGGGGGCTCTGGAAACACCATATATTTT.

The V gene is TRBV27, the J gene TRBJ2-1; no reliable D call. CDR3 length equals 13 residues. The germline V and J ends were trimmed by 7 bases and 9 bases, with 16 bases remaining between them. The germline V gene has CDR1 MNHEY and CDR2 SMNVEV (reference sequence). The CDR3 DNA follows: TGTGCCAGCAAATCAGTGTCCGGCAGTGAGCAGTTCTTC. Its translation: CASKSVSGSEQFF.

Remarks on this clone: One junction end disagrees with the germline gene, perhaps due to a read error. The J gene is TRBJ1-1, the V gene TRBV5-4; possibly TRBD1 for D (5 bases). CDR1 is SGHNT, CDR2 YYREEE, per germline (reference sequence). CDR3 length: 11 amino acids. The chain's CDR3 is CASSLSGHRRF. CDR3 nucleotides: TGTGCCAGCAGCTTGTCCGGCCACAGGAGGTTT.

The chain links TRBV5-6 to TRBJ2-7, with TRBD2 identical over 9 bases. Germline CDR1 is SGHDT and CDR2 is YYEEEE. V shed 3 bases and J 3 bases; nucleotides not matched to a gene: 4. This CDR3 spans 14 amino acids. The DNA of the CDR3 is TGTGCCAGCAGCTCGGGACTAGCCCTCTACGAGCAGTACTTC. Translated: CASSSGLALYEQYF. Together with reference TRBV5-6 and TRBJ2-7, the CDR3 gives the full variable domain: DAGVTQSPTHLIKTRGQQVTLRCSPKSGHDTVSWYQQALGQGPQFIFQYYEEEERQRGNFPDRFSGHQFPNYSSELNVNALLLGDSALYLCASSSGLALYEQYFGPGTRLTVT.

The V call is TRBV12-5, the J call TRBJ2-1; D perhaps matches TRBD2 (5 bases). Between the trimmed V and J ends, which lost 7 bases and 0 bases, there was a span of 13 bases. Looked up from germline, CDR1 is LGHNT and CDR2 is FRNRAP. This CDR3 is built from 15 residues. The DNA of the CDR3 is TGTGCTAGTGTTGAGGGCTCGAGCTCCTACAATGAGCAGTTCTTC. It translates to CASVEGSSSYNEQFF.

The chain combines TRBV6-6 with TRBJ1-1; D is unclear. Germline CDR1 reads MNHNY; CDR2 reads SVGAGI (reference sequence). Trimming cost V 6 bases and J 3 bases, with 5 bases left between them. This CDR3 has 11 residues. This CDR3 reads CASSRDTEAFF. Here the CDR3 DNA reads TGTGCCAGCAGCCGGGACACTGAAGCTTTCTTT.

This chain connects TRBV2 to TRBJ1-5; D call uncertain. V was clipped by 4 bases and J by 0 bases, with 10 bases between them. The CDR3 has 15 residues. The V gene's germline CDR1 is SNHLY and CDR2 FYNNEI. CDR3 region: CASSAFTVSNQPQHF. The CDR3 nucleotides are TGTGCCAGCAGTGCGTTCACAGTTAGCAATCAGCCCCAGCATTTT.

This chain links TRBV5-1 with TRBJ1-3; TRBD1 might be the D (5 bases). The CDR3 has 19 residues. CDR1 and CDR2 (germline): SGHRS, YFSETQ. Trimming left V 1 base short and J 0 bases short, with 20 bases between. The CDR3 here is CASSLTMGLQPYSGNTIYF. The CDR3 DNA sequence: TGCGCCAGCAGCTTGACGATGGGACTTCAACCCTACTCTGGAAACACCATATATTTT.

For the CDR3, the DNA is TGTGCCTGGAATAGTCCGGGGGGATATGGCTACACCTTC. It yields the protein CAWNSPGGYGYTF. The chain is built from TRBV30 and TRBJ1-2; D is perhaps TRBD1 (5 bases). The ends were cut back, 4 bases at V and 5 bases at J, with 14 bases in the middle. This CDR3 comprises 13 residues. Germline CDR1 GTSNPN, CDR2 SVGIG (reference sequence). The entire variable domain, with the rest obtained from reference TRBV30 and TRBJ1-2, is as follows: SQTIHQWPATLVQPVGSPLSLECTVEGTSNPNLYWYRQAAGRGLQLLFYSVGIGQISSEVPQNLSASRPQDRQFILSSKKLLLSDSGFYLCAWNSPGGYGYTFGSGTRLTVV.